Listed below are T cell receptor beta chains from one sample, sequenced in a study of naive and memory T cell subsets. TCRdb called the UMI-ligation and nested PCR reads again in MiXCR, with one record for every CDR3 protein. The table shows 150,000 or so distinct CDR3 sequences, with over 15% occurring only once. The specimen sequenced was naive CD4+ T cells from blood. Receptors originate from a human donor in good health. Each CDR3 is given with its conserved first and last residue. The D gene is left open where the match is weak. For some rows the clone size is stated as once, few or many, or as a class when expanded; others skip it.

CDR3	DNA	size	D	V	J
CASREPDRTYEQYF	TGTGCCAGCAGGGAACCTGACAGGACCTACGAGCAGTACTTC	NA	NA	TRBV6-6	TRBJ2-7
CASSQVSIEQFF	TGTGCCAGCAGCCAAGTATCTATTGAGCAGTTCTTC	many	NA	TRBV3-1	TRBJ2-1
CSASVQGASYGYTF	TGCAGTGCTAGCGTACAGGGGGCCAGCTATGGCTACACCTTC	few	TRBD1	TRBV20-1	TRBJ1-2
CASSSSWDLNYGYTF	TGCGCCAGCAGCTCCTCGTGGGACCTTAACTATGGCTACACCTTC	NA	NA	TRBV5-1	TRBJ1-2
CASSYSLSYGYTF	TGTGCCAGCAGTTATTCCCTGTCCTATGGCTACACCTTC	few	NA	TRBV27	TRBJ1-2
CASSPPYRGYGYTF	TGTGCCAGCAGCCCCCCCTACAGGGGTTATGGCTACACCTTC	many	TRBD1	TRBV7-9	TRBJ1-2
CASRYGGTEAFF	TGTGCCAGCAGATATGGGGGCACTGAAGCTTTCTTT	NA	NA	TRBV6-2/TRBV6-3	TRBJ1-1
CASSLLLVTDTQYF	TGTGCCAGCAGTTTGTTATTGGTAACAGATACGCAGTATTTT	NA	NA	TRBV12-3/TRBV12-4	TRBJ2-3
CAISESSVIDEQYF	TGTGCCATCAGTGAGTCCTCGGTAATCGACGAGCAGTACTTC	many	NA	TRBV10-3	TRBJ2-7
CASSLEDSPLHF	TGTGCCAGCAGTTTGGAGGACTCACCCCTCCACTTT	few	NA	TRBV28	TRBJ1-6
CASSLEGTGLEQYF	TGTGCCAGCAGCTTGGAAGGGACAGGGCTCGAGCAGTACTTC	NA	TRBD1	TRBV5-5	TRBJ2-7
CASSVGHEQFF	TGTGCCAGCTCCGTTGGCCATGAGCAGTTCTTC	few	NA	TRBV6-5	TRBJ2-1
CASSYGTTNSPLHF	TGTGCCAGCAGTTACGGGACAACCAATTCACCCCTCCACTTT	NA	NA	TRBV6-5	TRBJ1-6
CASSRQITDTQYF	TGTGCCAGCTCGAGACAGATCACAGATACGCAGTATTTT	NA	NA	TRBV7-9	TRBJ2-3
CASSEGLAGRNEQFF	TGTGCCAGCAGCGAGGGACTAGCGGGACGTAATGAGCAGTTCTTC	many	TRBD2	TRBV11-3	TRBJ2-1
CASSPDREETQYF	TGTGCCAGCAGTCCGGACAGGGAGGAGACCCAGTACTTC	few	TRBD1	TRBV12-3/TRBV12-4	TRBJ2-5
CASSQELAGRAYEQYF	TGCGCCAGCAGCCAAGAACTAGCGGGGCGGGCCTACGAGCAGTACTTC	few	TRBD2	TRBV4-1	TRBJ2-7
CASSIRQTSYEQYF	TGTGCCAGCAGCATTAGACAGACGTCCTACGAGCAGTACTTC	NA	NA	TRBV7-2	TRBJ2-7
CSVDKPLISGLKGNEQFF	TGCAGCGTTGATAAGCCCTTAATCAGCGGTCTAAAAGGCAATGAGCAGTTCTTC	NA	NA	TRBV29-1	TRBJ2-1
CSVGRVLAQETQYF	TGCAGCGTAGGACGGGTGTTAGCCCAAGAGACCCAGTACTTC	many	NA	TRBV29-1	TRBJ2-5
CASSIPGGRSYNEQFF	TGTGCCAGCAGCATCCCGGGAGGGCGGTCCTACAATGAGCAGTTCTTC	NA	NA	TRBV21-1	TRBJ2-1
CAWIPGRGTDTQYF	TGTGCCTGGATCCCCGGGAGGGGGACAGATACGCAGTATTTT	few	TRBD2	TRBV30	TRBJ2-3
CASSLTMVLGLNTGELFF	TGCGCCAGCAGCTTGACAATGGTATTAGGTTTGAACACCGGGGAGCTGTTTTTT	NA	NA	TRBV5-1	TRBJ2-2
CSARDFQGRGPTEAFF	TGCAGTGCTAGAGATTTCCAGGGGAGAGGGCCCACTGAAGCTTTCTTT	NA	NA	TRBV20-1	TRBJ1-1